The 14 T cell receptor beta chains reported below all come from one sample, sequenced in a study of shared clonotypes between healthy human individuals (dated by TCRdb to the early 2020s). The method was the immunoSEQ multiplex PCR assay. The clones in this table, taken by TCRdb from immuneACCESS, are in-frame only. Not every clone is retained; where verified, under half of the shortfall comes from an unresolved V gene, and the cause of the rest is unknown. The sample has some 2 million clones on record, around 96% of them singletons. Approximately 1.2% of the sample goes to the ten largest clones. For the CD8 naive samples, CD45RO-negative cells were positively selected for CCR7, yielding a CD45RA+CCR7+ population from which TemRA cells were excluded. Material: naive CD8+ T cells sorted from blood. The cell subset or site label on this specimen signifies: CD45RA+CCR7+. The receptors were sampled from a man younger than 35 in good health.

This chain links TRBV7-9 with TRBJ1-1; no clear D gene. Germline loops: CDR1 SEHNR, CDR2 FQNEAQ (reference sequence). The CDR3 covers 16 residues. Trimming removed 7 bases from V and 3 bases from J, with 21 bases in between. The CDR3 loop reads CASTESSGLYHTEAFF. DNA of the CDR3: TGTGCCAGCACTGAATCTTCCGGGCTGTACCACACTGAAGCTTTCTTT.

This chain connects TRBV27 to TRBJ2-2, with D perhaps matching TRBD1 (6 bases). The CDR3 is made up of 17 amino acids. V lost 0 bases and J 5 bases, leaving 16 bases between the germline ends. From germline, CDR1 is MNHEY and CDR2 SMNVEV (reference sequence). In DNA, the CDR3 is TGTGCCAGCAGTTTATCTCTCCCACAGGGTGGAACCGGGGAGCTGTTTTTT. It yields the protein CASSLSLPQGGTGELFF.

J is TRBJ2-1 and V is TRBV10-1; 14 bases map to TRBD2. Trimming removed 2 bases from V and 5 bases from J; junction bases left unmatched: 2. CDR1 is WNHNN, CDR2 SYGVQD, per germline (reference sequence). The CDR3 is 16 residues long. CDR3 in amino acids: CASSEGLAGGNNEQFF. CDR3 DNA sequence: TGCGCCAGCAGTGAGGGACTAGCGGGAGGCAACAATGAGCAGTTCTTC.

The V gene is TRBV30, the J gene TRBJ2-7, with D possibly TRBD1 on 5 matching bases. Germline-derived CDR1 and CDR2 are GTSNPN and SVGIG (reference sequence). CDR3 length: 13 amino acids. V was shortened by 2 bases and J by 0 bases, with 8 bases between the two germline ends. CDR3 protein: CAWSTQGSYEQYF. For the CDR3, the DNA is TGTGCCTGGAGTACCCAGGGCTCCTACGAGCAGTACTTC. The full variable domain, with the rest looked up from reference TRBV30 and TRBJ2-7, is SQTIHQWPATLVQPVGSPLSLECTVEGTSNPNLYWYRQAAGRGLQLLFYSVGIGQISSEVPQNLSASRPQDRQFILSSKKLLLSDSGFYLCAWSTQGSYEQYFGPGTRLTVT.

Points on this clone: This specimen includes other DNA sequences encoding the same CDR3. Here the CDR3 reads CASRTGGTEAFF. CDR3 coding DNA: TGTGCCAGCCGCACAGGGGGCACTGAAGCTTTCTTT. The chain uses TRBV27 and TRBJ1-1, with TRBD1 identical over 8 bases. The V gene end was trimmed by 8 bases and the J gene end by 4 bases; junction bases not matched to a gene: 3. The CDR3 runs 12 residues. Per germline, CDR1 MNHEY and CDR2 SMNVEV (reference sequence).

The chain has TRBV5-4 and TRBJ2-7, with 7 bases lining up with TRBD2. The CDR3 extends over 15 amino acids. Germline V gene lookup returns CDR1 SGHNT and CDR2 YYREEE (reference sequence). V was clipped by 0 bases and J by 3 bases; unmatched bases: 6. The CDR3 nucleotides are TGTGCCAGCAGCTTGGCCGGTAGCGGGTTCTACGAGCAGTACTTC. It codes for CASSLAGSGFYEQYF.

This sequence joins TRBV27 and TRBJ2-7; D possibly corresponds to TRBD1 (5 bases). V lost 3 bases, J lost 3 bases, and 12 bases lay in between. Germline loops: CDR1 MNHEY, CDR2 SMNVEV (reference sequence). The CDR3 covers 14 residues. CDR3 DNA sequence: TGTGCCAGCAGTTTCGCTCAGGGCCACTACGAGCAGTACTTC. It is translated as CASSFAQGHYEQYF.

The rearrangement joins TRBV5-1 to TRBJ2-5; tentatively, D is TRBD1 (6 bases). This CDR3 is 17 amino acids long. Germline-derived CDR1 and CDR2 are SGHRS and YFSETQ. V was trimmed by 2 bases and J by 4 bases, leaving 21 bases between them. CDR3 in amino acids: CASSFAPHRAVGETQYF. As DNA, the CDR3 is TGCGCCAGCAGCTTCGCCCCTCACAGGGCGGTCGGAGAGACCCAGTACTTC.

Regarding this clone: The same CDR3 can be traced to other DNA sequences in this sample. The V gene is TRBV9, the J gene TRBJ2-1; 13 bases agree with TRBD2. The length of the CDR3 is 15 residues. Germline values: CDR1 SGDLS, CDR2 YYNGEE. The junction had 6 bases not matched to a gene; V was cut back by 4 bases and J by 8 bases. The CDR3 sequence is CASSPGLAGVHEQFF. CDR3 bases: TGTGCCAGCAGCCCTGGACTAGCGGGAGTGCATGAGCAGTTCTTC.

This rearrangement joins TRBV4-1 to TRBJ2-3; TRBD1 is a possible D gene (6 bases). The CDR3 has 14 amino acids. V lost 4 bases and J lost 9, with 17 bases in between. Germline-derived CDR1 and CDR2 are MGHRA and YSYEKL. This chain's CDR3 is CASSPRQVDGTQYF. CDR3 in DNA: TGCGCCAGCAGCCCTCGACAGGTAGATGGGACGCAGTATTTT.

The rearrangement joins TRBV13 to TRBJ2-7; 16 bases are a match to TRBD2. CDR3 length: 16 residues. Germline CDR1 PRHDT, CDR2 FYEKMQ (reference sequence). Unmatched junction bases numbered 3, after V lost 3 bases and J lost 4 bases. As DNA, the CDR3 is TGTGCCAGCAGCTTGGGACTAGCGGGAGGGCGGTACGAGCAGTACTTC. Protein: CASSLGLAGGRYEQYF.

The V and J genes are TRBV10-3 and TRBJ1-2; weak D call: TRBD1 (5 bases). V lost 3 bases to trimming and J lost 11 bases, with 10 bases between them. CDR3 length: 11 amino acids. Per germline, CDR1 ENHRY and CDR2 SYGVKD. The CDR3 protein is CAISEAGWYTF. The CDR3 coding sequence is TGTGCCATCAGTGAAGCAGGGTGGTACACCTTC.

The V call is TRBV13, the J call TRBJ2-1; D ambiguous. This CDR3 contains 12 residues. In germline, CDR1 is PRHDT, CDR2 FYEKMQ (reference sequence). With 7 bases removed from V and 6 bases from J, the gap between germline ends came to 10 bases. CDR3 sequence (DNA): TGTGCCAGCAACTCCCCCGGCAATGAGCAGTTCTTC. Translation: CASNSPGNEQFF.

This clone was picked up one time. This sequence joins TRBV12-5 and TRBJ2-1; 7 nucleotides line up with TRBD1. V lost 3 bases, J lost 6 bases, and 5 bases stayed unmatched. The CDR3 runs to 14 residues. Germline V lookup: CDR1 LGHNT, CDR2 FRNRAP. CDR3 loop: CASGFETGINEQFF. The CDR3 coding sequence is TGTGCTAGTGGTTTCGAGACAGGGATCAATGAGCAGTTCTTC.